The sequence of this TCR beta chain was determined in a study of regulatory T cells in long-lasting Graves disease. This CDR3 comprises 17 residues. V was clipped by 5 bases and J by 0 bases; unmatched bases: 12. This clonotype showed up many times. In building TCR beta libraries, iRepertoire HTBI primers were used together with Arm-PCR of CDR3 regions. Each CDR3 protein gets one entry after TCRdb re-called the multiplex PCR reads with MiXCR. The sample records a few hundred thousand distinct CDR3 sequences, less than 30% being singletons. The time point denotes: persistent/refractory GD, antithyroid drugs over 5 years with positive TRAb. PBMC-derived RNA was used for the TCR library.

The sequence came from a woman in her forties with Graves disease. This chain uses TRBV12-3 or TRBV12-4 with TRBJ2-7, with 8 bases fitting TRBD2. The sample here was peripheral blood mononuclear cells (PBMCs), taken when the disease was refractory, from a patient treated with antithyroid drugs. The CDR3 DNA sequence: TGTGCCAGCAGTCCCTCTGGGACTAGACCAAGCTCCTACGAGCAGTACTTC. Translation gives CASSPSGTRPSSYEQYF.